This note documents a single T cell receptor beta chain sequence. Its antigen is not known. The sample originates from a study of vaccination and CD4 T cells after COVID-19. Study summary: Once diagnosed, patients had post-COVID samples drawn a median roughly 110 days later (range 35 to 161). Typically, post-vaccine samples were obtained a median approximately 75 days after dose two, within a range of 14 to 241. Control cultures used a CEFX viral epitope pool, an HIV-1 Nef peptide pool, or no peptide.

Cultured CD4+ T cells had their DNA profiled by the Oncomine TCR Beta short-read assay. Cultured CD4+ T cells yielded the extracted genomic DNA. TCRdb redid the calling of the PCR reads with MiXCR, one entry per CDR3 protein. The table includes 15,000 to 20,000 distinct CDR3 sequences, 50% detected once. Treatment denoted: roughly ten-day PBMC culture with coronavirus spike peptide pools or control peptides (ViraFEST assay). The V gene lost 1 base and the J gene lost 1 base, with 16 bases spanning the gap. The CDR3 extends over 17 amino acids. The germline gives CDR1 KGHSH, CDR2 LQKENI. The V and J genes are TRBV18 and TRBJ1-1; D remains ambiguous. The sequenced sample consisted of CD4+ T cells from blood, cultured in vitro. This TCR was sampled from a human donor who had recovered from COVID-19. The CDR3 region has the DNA TGTGCCAGCTCACCACAATTGGCAGCGGCTAAGAACACTGAAGCTTTCTTT. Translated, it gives CASSPQLAAAKNTEAFF. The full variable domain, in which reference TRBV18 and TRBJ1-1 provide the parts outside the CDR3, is NAGVMQNPRHLVRRRGQEARLRCSPMKGHSHVYWYRQLPEEGLKFMVYLQKENIIDESGMPKERFSAEFPKEGPSILRIQQVVRGDSAAYFCASSPQLAAAKNTEAFFGQGTRLTVV.